The T cell receptor (beta chain) described here comes from a study of T cell responses to AZD1222 COVID-19 vaccine. J was trimmed by 4 bases and V by 6 bases; bases with no gene match: 4. The CDR3 extends over 13 amino acids. The germline gives CDR1 MNHEY, CDR2 SVGAGI. Here immunoSEQ multiplex PCR was the method, and the copy in TCRdb shows in-frame clones only, minus some. The sample lists more than 85,000 clones, roughly 92% occurring once. The specimen was peripheral blood, collected on day 0 of AZD1222 vaccination. The chain employs TRBV6-5 and TRBJ2-5, with 8 positions matching TRBD1. The receptor comes from an adult in good health. CDR3 nucleotide sequence: TGTGCCAGCAGGCCCGACAGGGGAGAGACCCAGTACTTC. Protein sequence: CASRPDRGETQYF.